This T cell receptor (beta chain) was obtained from a study of cytotoxic CD8 clonotypes in ibrutinib-treated CLL. V lost 6 bases and J lost 11; bases outside the gene matches: 10. CDR1 and CDR2 (germline): DFQATT, SNEGSKA (reference sequence). This CDR3 has 11 residues. TCRdb's copy holds only in-frame clones and misses some; the assay was immunoSEQ multiplex PCR. In the table there are 20,000 to 25,000 clones, about 67% of which are singletons. The chain recombines TRBV20-1 with TRBJ2-7; 7 bases are shared with TRBD1. This specimen consisted of PBMCs, obtained after 12 months of ibrutinib treatment. The TCR sequence derives from a human donor with chronic lymphocytic leukemia. The CDR3 DNA reads as TGCAGTGCCCTAGGACAGGCCTCTGAGTACTTC. It specifies CSALGQASEYF.